Listed below are T cell receptor beta chains from one sample, sequenced in a study of CD8+CD57+ T cells in acquired aplastic anemia. TCRdb re-derived calls from the reads in MiXCR, one entry per CDR3 protein. The table shows a few hundred thousand distinct CDR3 sequences, with almost 35% occurring only once. The sequencing sample was made of sorted CD4+, CD8+, or CD8+CD57+ T cells (not recorded which) from PBMCs. The source is a human donor in good health, serving as a control. CDR3s include the opening cysteine and the closing phenylalanine or tryptophan. D genes are given only for firm matches. Clone size is shown for a subset of rows, as once, few, many or a class of expanded clone.

>TRBJ2-1|TRBV12-5|-|few
CASRRYDEQFF
TGTGCTTCCCGCAGGTACGATGAGCAGTTCTTC
>TRBJ1-2|TRBV10-3|-|-
CVTSESAGLGAGYTF
TGTGTCACCAGTGAGTCTGCAGGTCTTGGGGCTGGCTACACCTTC
>TRBJ1-6|TRBV15|-|-
CATSRDRGGVNNSPLHF
TGTGCCACCAGCAGAGATCGGGGAGGGGTCAATAATTCACCCCTCCACTTT
>TRBJ2-1|TRBV2|-|many
CASTGTLLDQFF
TGTGCCAGCACCGGGACACTCCTTGACCAGTTCTTC
>TRBJ2-6|TRBV12-3/TRBV12-4|-|once
CASSLCRAGANVLTF
TGTGCCAGCAGTTTGTGCAGGGCTGGGGCCAACGTCCTGACTTTC
>TRBJ1-1|TRBV10-3|-|-
CAISESIWTRDTEAFF
TGTGCCATCAGTGAGTCGATCTGGACAAGGGACACTGAAGCTTTCTTT
>TRBJ2-5|TRBV3-1|TRBD2|-
CASSVKLGTSGGGQETQYF
TGTGCCAGCAGCGTTAAACTAGGGACTAGCGGAGGGGGCCAAGAGACCCAGTACTTC
>TRBJ1-6|TRBV12-3/TRBV12-4|TRBD1|-
CASSGGQGVSPLHF
TGTGCCAGCAGTGGAGGACAGGGGGTATCACCCCTCCACTTT
>TRBJ2-5|TRBV18|-|few
CASSQWEREETQYF
TGTGCCAGCTCCCAGTGGGAGAGGGAAGAGACCCAGTACTTC
>TRBJ1-4|TRBV5-1|TRBD1|-
CASSDDRGDEKLFF
TGCGCCAGCAGCGACGACAGGGGAGATGAAAAACTGTTTTTT
>TRBJ1-6|TRBV20-1|-|-
CSARNGAQWSDSPLHF
TGCAGTGCTAGGAATGGGGCGCAATGGAGTGATTCACCCCTCCACTTT
>TRBJ2-5|TRBV2|-|few
CASSGGGQTQETQYF
TGTGCCAGCAGTGGGGGGGGACAGACCCAAGAGACCCAGTACTTC
>TRBJ1-2|TRBV20-1|TRBD1|many
CSAASRTGSYGYTF
TGCAGTGCTGCCTCCCGGACAGGGAGCTATGGCTACACCTTC
>TRBJ2-3|TRBV7-9|TRBD2|many
CASSLLSLAGGPDTQYF
TGTGCCAGCAGCTTACTCTCGCTAGCGGGAGGGCCAGATACGCAGTATTTT
>TRBJ1-1|TRBV27|-|-
CASNEGFGGRTNTEAFF
TGTGCCAGCAATGAGGGGTTTGGGGGGCGAACGAACACTGAAGCTTTCTTT
>TRBJ1-1|TRBV12-3/TRBV12-4|-|-
CASSLWGAYSEAFF
TGTGCCAGCAGTTTGTGGGGGGCTTATTCTGAAGCTTTCTTT
>TRBJ2-5|TRBV7-9|-|many
CASSRPGLETQYF
TGTGCCAGCAGCCGACCGGGATTAGAGACCCAGTACTTC
>TRBJ1-6|TRBV11-2|-|-
CASSFGGTLPGRPLHF
TGTGCCAGCAGCTTTGGAGGGACACTCCCGGGTAGACCCCTCCACTTT
>TRBJ2-1|TRBV29-1|-|-
CSDRSSYNEQFF
TGCAGCGACAGGAGCTCCTACAATGAGCAGTTCTTC
>TRBJ2-3|TRBV4-2|-|many
CASSQVRRNPTDTQYF
TGTGCCAGCAGCCAAGTCCGGCGGAACCCCACAGATACGCAGTATTTT
>TRBJ2-7|TRBV19|-|many
CASSIFYDSYEQYF
TGTGCCAGTAGTATTTTTTATGACTCCTACGAGCAGTACTTC
>TRBJ2-5|TRBV5-1|-|-
CASSLVSGQTETQYF
TGCGCCAGCAGCTTGGTCTCCGGCCAGACCGAGACCCAGTACTTC
>TRBJ1-6|TRBV9|-|many
CASSVHHDGDSPLHF
TGTGCCAGCAGCGTACATCATGACGGGGATTCACCCCTCCACTTT
>TRBJ1-1|TRBV9|-|many
CASSVVGVTEAFF
TGTGCCAGCAGCGTCGTCGGGGTCACTGAAGCTTTCTTT